Here is one T cell receptor (beta chain) with its context. Its antigen is undetermined. These data originate in a study of T-cell reconstitution after alpha-beta-depleted transplantation in children. Study-wide findings and caveats: At around two months after transplant, the alpha-beta T cells were reportedly derived from several hundred expanded clones that came from non-depleted graft cells. When one year had passed after transplant, most T-cell counts and diversity came from newly produced T cells.

It was with unique molecular identifiers that the TCRbeta library was prepared. TCRdb passed the PCR reads through MiXCR, listing each CDR3 protein once. Here the sample spans 450,000 to 600,000 distinct CDR3 sequences, roughly 13% being singletons. The CDR3 loop spans 15 amino acids. V lost 7 bases to trimming and J lost 8 bases; unmatched junction nucleotides: 14. In germline, CDR1 is MNHEY, CDR2 SVGEGT. The chain has TRBV6-2 or TRBV6-3 and TRBJ2-1; 7 bases map to TRBD2. The sequencing used PBMCs, mostly from graft donor cells, collected 360 days after TCRalphabeta/CD19-depleted stem cell transplant. The source is a male patient younger than 18 who had a stem cell transplant for acute myeloid leukemia, so the T cells may come from the graft donor. As DNA, the CDR3 is TGTGCCAGCAAACAGCGGGAACTAGTGTACGATGAGCAGTTCTTC. Encoded protein: CASKQRELVYDEQFF.